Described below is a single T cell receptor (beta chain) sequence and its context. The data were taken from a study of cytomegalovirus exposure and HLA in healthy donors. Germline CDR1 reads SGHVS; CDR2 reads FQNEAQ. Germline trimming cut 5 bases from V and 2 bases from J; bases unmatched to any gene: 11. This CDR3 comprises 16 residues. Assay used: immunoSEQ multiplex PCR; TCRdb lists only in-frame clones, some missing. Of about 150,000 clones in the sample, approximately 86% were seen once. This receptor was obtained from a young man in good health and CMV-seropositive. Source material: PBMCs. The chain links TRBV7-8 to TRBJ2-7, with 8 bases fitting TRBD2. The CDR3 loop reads CASSRKVAGSAYEQYF. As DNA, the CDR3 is TGTGCCAGCAGCAGAAAGGTAGCGGGGAGTGCCTACGAGCAGTACTTC.